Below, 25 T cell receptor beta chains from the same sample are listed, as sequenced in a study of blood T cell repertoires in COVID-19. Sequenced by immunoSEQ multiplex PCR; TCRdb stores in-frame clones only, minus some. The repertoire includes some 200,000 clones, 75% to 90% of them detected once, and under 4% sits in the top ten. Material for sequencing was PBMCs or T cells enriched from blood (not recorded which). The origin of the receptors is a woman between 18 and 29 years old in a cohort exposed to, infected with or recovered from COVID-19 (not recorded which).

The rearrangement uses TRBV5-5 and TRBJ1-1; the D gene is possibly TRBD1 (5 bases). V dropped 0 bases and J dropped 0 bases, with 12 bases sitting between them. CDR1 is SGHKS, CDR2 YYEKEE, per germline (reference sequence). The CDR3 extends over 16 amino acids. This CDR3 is CASSLASDSMNTEAFF. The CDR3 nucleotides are TGTGCCAGCAGCTTGGCCTCAGACAGTATGAACACTGAAGCTTTCTTT.

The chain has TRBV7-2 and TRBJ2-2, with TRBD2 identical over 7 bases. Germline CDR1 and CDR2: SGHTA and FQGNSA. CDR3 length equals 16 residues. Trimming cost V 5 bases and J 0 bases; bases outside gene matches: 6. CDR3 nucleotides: TGTGCCAGCAGCCAGACGCTAGCGGCGAACACCGGGGAGCTGTTTTTT. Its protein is CASSQTLAANTGELFF.

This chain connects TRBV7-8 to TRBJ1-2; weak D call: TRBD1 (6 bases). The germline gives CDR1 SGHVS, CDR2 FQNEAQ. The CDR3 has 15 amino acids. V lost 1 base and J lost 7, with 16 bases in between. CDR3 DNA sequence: TGTGCCAGCAGCTTAGTGGGGCGGGGGGCCGGTGGCTACACCTTC. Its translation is CASSLVGRGAGGYTF.

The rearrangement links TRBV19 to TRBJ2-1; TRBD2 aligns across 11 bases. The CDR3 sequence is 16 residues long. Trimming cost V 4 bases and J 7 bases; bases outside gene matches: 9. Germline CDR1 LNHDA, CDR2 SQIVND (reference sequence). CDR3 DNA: TGTGCCAGTAGTACTTCTTTAGCGGGAGGGTGGAATGAGCAGTTCTTC. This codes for CASSTSLAGGWNEQFF.

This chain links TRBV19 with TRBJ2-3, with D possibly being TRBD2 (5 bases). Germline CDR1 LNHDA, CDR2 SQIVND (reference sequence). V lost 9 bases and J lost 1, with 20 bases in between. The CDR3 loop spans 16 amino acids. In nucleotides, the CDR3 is TGTGCCAGCAAACAACTAGGACGAGCTCGCACAGATACGCAGTATTTT. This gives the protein CASKQLGRARTDTQYF.

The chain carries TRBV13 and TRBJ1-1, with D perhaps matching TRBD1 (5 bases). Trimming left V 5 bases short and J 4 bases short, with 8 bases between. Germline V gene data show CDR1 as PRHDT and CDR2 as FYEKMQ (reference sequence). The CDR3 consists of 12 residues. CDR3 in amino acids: CASSPQGTEAFF. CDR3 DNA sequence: TGTGCCAGCAGCCCCCAGGGCACTGAAGCTTTCTTT.

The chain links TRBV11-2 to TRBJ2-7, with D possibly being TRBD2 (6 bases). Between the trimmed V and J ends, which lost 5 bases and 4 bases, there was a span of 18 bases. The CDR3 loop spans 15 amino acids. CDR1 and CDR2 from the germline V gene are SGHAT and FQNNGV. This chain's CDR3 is CASSPAGGIRYEQYF. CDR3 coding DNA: TGTGCCAGCAGCCCCGCCGGCGGGATTAGGTACGAGCAGTACTTC.

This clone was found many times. The CDR3 nucleotides read TGTGCCAGCAGCCGTACCGTGGCCTGGCGGGGAACCTACGAGCAGTACTTC. Translating it yields CASSRTVAWRGTYEQYF. V and J are TRBV14 and TRBJ2-7; tentatively, D is TRBD2 (6 bases). Germline V gene lookup returns CDR1 SGHDN and CDR2 FVKESK. The V and J ends lost 4 bases and 2 bases respectively, with 21 bases between them. The CDR3 totals 17 residues.

The CDR3 here is CASSLGTGDAGELFF. In DNA form, the CDR3 reads TGTGCCAGCAGCTTAGGGACAGGGGATGCCGGGGAGCTGTTTTTT. This rearrangement joins TRBV7-6 to TRBJ2-2, with 9 bases lining up with TRBD1. J was trimmed by 6 bases and V by 1 base; bases with no gene match: 3. The CDR3 covers 15 residues. From germline, CDR1 is SGHVS and CDR2 FNYEAQ.

The CDR3 DNA sequence: TGTGCCAGCAGCCCTCTCACTAGCGGGCTTTCCTACGAGCAGTACTTC. Translation gives CASSPLTSGLSYEQYF. The chain carries TRBV11-2 and TRBJ2-7, with TRBD2 matching 9 bases. Germline CDR1 is SGHAT and CDR2 is FQNNGV. The CDR3 extends over 16 amino acids. V lost 5 bases and J lost 1; bases outside the gene matches: 9.

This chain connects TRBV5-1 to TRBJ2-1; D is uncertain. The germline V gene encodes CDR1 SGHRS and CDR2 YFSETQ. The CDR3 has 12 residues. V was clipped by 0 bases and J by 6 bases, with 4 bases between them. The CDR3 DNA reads TGCGCCAGCAGCTTGGCATTCAATGAGCAGTTCTTC. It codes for CASSLAFNEQFF.

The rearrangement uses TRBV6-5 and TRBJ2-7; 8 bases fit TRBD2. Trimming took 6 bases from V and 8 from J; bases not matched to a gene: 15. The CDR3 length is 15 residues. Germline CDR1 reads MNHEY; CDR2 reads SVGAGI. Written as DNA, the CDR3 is TGTGCCAGCAGAGCAGGGTGGCGGGGGGAGTTAAAGCAGTACTTC. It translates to CASRAGWRGELKQYF.

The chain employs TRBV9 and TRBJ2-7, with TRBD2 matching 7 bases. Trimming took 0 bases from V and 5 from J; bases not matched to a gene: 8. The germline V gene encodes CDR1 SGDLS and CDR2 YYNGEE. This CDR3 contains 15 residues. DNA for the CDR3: TGTGCCAGCAGCGTAGATGGGGGAGGGAACGACGAGCAGTACTTC. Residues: CASSVDGGGNDEQYF.

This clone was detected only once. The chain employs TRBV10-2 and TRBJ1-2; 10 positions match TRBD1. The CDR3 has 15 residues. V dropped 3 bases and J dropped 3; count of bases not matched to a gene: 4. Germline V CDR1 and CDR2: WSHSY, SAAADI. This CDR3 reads CASSDQTGGDYGYTF. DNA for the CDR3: TGCGCCAGCAGTGATCAGACAGGGGGCGACTATGGCTACACCTTC.

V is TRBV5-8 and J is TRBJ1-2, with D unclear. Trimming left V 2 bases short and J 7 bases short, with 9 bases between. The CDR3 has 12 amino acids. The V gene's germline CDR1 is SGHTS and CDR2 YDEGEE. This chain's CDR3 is CASSFEGAGYTF. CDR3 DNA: TGTGCCAGCAGCTTTGAGGGCGCTGGCTACACCTTC.

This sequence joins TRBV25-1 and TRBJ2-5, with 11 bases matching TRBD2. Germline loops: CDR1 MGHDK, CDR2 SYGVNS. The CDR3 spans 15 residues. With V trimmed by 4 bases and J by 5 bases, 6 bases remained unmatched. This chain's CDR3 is CASSAPLAGVETQYF. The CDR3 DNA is TGTGCCAGCAGTGCTCCACTAGCGGGAGTGGAGACCCAGTACTTC. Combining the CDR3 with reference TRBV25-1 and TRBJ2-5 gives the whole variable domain EADIYQTPRYLVIGTGKKITLECSQTMGHDKMYWYQQDPGMELHLIHYSYGVNSTEKGDLSSESTVSRIRTEHFPLTLESARPSHTSQYLCASSAPLAGVETQYFGPGTRLLVL.

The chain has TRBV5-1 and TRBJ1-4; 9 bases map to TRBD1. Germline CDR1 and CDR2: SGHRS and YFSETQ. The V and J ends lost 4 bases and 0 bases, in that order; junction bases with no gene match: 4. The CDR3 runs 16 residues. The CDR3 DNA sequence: TGCGCCAGCAGCACAGGGGGCAACCCAACTAATGAAAAACTGTTTTTT. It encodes CASSTGGNPTNEKLFF. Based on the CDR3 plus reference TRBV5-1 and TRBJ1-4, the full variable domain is KAGVTQTPRYLIKTRGQQVTLSCSPISGHRSVSWYQQTPGQGLQFLFEYFSETQRNKGNFPGRFSGRQFSNSRSEMNVSTLELGDSALYLCASSTGGNPTNEKLFFGSGTQLSVL.

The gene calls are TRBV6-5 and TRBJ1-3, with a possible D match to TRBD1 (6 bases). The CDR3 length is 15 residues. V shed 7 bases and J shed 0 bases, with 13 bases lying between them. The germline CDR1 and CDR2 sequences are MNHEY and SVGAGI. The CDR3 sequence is CASNPGHHSGNTIYF. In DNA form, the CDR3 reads TGTGCCAGCAATCCGGGACATCACTCTGGAAACACCATATATTTT.

In DNA, the CDR3 is TGTGCCTGGAGTGTAGGACAGGGGACCTACAATGAGCAGTTCTTC. It yields the protein CAWSVGQGTYNEQFF. The J gene is TRBJ2-1, the V gene TRBV30, with 9 bases identical to TRBD1. CDR1 GTSNPN and CDR2 SVGIG come from the germline V gene (reference sequence). V was pared by 0 bases and J by 2 bases, with 2 bases of the junction left unmatched. CDR3 size: 15 residues.

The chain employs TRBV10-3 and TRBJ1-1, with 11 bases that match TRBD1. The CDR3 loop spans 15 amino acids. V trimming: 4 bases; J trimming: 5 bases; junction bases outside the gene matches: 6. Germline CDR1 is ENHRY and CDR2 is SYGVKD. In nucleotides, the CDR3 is TGTGCCATCAGTGTGGGACAGGGGGAGAGAACTGAAGCTTTCTTT. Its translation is CAISVGQGERTEAFF.

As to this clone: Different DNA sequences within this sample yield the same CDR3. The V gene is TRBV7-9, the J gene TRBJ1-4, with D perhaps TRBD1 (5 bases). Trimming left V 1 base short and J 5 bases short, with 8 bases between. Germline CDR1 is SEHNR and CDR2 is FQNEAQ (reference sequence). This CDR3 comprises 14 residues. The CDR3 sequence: CASSLVGGNEKLFF. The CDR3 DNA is TGTGCCAGCAGCTTAGTGGGGGGGAATGAAAAACTGTTTTTT.

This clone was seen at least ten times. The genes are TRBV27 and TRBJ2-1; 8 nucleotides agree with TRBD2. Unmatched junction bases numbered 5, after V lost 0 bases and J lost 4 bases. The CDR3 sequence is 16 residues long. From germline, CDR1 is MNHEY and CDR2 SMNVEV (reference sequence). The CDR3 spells CASSLSGGALYNEQFF. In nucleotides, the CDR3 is TGTGCCAGCAGTTTATCCGGGGGGGCTTTGTACAATGAGCAGTTCTTC.

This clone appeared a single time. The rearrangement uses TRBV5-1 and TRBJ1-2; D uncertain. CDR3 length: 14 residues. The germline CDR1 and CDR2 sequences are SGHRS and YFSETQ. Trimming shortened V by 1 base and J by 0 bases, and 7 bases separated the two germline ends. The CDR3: CASSLTEPNYGYTF. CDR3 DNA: TGCGCCAGCAGCTTGACAGAGCCTAACTATGGCTACACCTTC.

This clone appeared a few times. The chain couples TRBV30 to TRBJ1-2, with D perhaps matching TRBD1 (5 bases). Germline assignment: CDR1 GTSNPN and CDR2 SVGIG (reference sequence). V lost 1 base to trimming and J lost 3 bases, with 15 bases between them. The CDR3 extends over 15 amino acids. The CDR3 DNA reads TGTGCCTGGAGTGCCCCCCGTATAGGGGACTATGGCTACACCTTC. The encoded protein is CAWSAPRIGDYGYTF.

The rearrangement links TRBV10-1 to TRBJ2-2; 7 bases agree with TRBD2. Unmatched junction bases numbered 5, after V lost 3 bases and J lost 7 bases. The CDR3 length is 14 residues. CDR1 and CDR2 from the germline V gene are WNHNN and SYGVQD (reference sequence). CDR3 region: CASSDGGDFGELFF. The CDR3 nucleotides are TGCGCCAGCAGTGATGGGGGGGACTTCGGGGAGCTGTTTTTT.